What follows are 31 T cell receptor beta chains derived from one specimen sequenced in a study of OX40 agonist ivuxolimab in advanced cancers. The assay was immunoSEQ multiplex PCR, and TCRdb's table has in-frame clones only and misses some. The sample has some 45,000 clones, around nine tenths seen once; the top ten hold about 13%. This material consisted of CD4+ or CD8+ T cells sorted from blood, taken in a trial of the OX40 agonist ivuxolimab. These TCRs come from an adult with an advanced solid tumor such as melanoma, head and neck, liver or kidney cancer.

The CDR3 spells CASSLGQEIHEQYF. The CDR3 DNA reads as TGCGCCAGCAGCTTGGGCCAGGAAATCCACGAGCAGTACTTC. The chain recombines TRBV5-1 with TRBJ2-7; D unresolved. Germline V CDR1 and CDR2: SGHRS, YFSETQ. V lost 0 bases and J 5 bases, leaving 12 bases between the germline ends. The CDR3 sequence is 14 residues long. The entire variable domain, with the rest obtained from reference TRBV5-1 and TRBJ2-7, is as follows: KAGVTQTPRYLIKTRGQQVTLSCSPISGHRSVSWYQQTPGQGLQFLFEYFSETQRNKGNFPGRFSGRQFSNSRSEMNVSTLELGDSALYLCASSLGQEIHEQYFGPGTRLTVT.

The chain couples TRBV2 to TRBJ1-1; D is unclear. Trimming shortened V by 5 bases and J by 2 bases, and 9 bases separated the two germline ends. The CDR3 loop spans 13 amino acids. The germline CDR1 and CDR2 sequences are SNHLY and FYNNEI. CDR3 coding DNA: TGTGCCAGCAGTCCCTGGGTAAACACTGAAGCTTTCTTT. Protein sequence: CASSPWVNTEAFF.

This clone was observed once. The rearrangement links TRBV4-1 to TRBJ1-2, with TRBD1 identical over 12 bases. The CDR3 contains 14 residues. Germline V CDR1 and CDR2: MGHRA, YSYEKL. V shed 5 bases, J shed 8 bases, and the junction held 6 bases outside the gene matches. The CDR3 DNA is TGCGCCAGCAGCAACGGGACAGGGGGCGGGGGCTACACCTTC. Residues: CASSNGTGGGGYTF.

The chain employs TRBV5-1 and TRBJ2-7; either TRBD1 or TRBD2 may fit D (5 bases each). The germline V gene encodes CDR1 SGHRS and CDR2 YFSETQ. Trimming removed 4 bases from V and 1 base from J, with 12 bases in between. The CDR3 is 14 residues long. CDR3 in DNA: TGCGCCAGCAGCCCCGGGACGGTTTCCTACGAGCAGTACTTC. This gives the protein CASSPGTVSYEQYF.

This chain connects TRBV27 to TRBJ1-4; D remains unclear. V was trimmed by 8 bases and J by 8 bases, leaving 18 bases between them. This CDR3 is built from 14 residues. The germline CDR1 and CDR2 sequences are MNHEY and SMNVEV (reference sequence). In nucleotides, the CDR3 is TGTGCCAGCCGTTCCCTACCCAAAAGAGAAAAACTGTTTTTT. Translated, it gives CASRSLPKREKLFF.

CDR3 residues: CASSPGTGNIGELFF. As DNA, the CDR3 is TGCGCCAGCAGCCCCGGGACAGGGAATATCGGGGAGCTGTTTTTT. The chain joins TRBV5-1 to TRBJ2-2, with TRBD1 matching over 9 bases. The CDR3 consists of 15 residues. V trimming: 4 bases; J trimming: 7 bases; junction bases outside the gene matches: 8. CDR1 and CDR2 (germline): SGHRS, YFSETQ.

The gene calls are TRBV19 and TRBJ1-1, with TRBD1 as a possible D gene (5 bases). Germline V gives CDR1 LNHDA, CDR2 SQIVND (reference sequence). The CDR3 is 13 residues long. V lost 1 base and J lost 4, with 7 bases in between. CDR3 sequence: CASSIGGGTEAFF. In DNA, the CDR3 is TGTGCCAGTAGTATAGGGGGGGGCACTGAAGCTTTCTTT.

The chain employs TRBV23-1 and TRBJ2-7; possibly TRBD1 for D (7 bases). TRBV23-1 belongs to the ORF category, with a function that is uncertain. V lost 8 bases to trimming and J lost 0 bases, with 14 bases between them. This CDR3 is 14 amino acids long. CDR3 sequence (DNA): TGCGCCAGCGGCGGGACAGTATCCTCCTACGAGCAGTACTTC. Its protein product is CASGGTVSSYEQYF.

This chain uses TRBV11-2 with TRBJ2-5; 11 nucleotides agree with TRBD1. Trimming took 6 bases from V and 3 from J; bases not matched to a gene: 9. The CDR3 spans 16 residues. Germline-derived CDR1 and CDR2 are SGHAT and FQNNGV. The CDR3 DNA reads TGTGCCAGCAGTTTTTGGACAGGGGGCTTTGAAGAGACCCAGTACTTC. Its translation: CASSFWTGGFEETQYF.

V gene TRBV29-1 combines with J gene TRBJ1-2; TRBD1 matches 12 bases. V lost 5 bases, J lost 6 bases, and 7 bases stayed unmatched. The CDR3 has 14 residues. CDR1 is SQVTM and CDR2 is ANQGSEA in the germline V gene. The CDR3 bases are TGCAGCGTTTCCGGGACAGGGGGCGATAATGGCTACACCTTC. Translated: CSVSGTGGDNGYTF.

V usage is TRBV6-1 and J usage is TRBJ1-2; D is unclear. Germline V gives CDR1 MNHNS, CDR2 SASEGT. V was trimmed by 0 bases and J by 4 bases, leaving 9 bases between them. The CDR3 has 14 amino acids. As DNA, the CDR3 is TGTGCCAGCAGTGAAGCTGTGGGAGCCTATGGCTACACCTTC. Translation gives CASSEAVGAYGYTF.

Relative to its sample, this clone is medium-sized (0.01 to 0.1%). The chain has TRBV25-1 and TRBJ2-1; 9 bases align to TRBD2. V was pared by 5 bases and J by 8 bases, with 13 bases of the junction left unmatched. The CDR3 totals 16 residues. Germline CDR1 reads MGHDK; CDR2 reads SYGVNS. CDR3 sequence (DNA): TGTGCCAGCAGTTCTCCGATGCGGGGGGGCTCCGATGAGCAGTTCTTC. It specifies CASSSPMRGGSDEQFF. The full variable domain, completed using reference TRBV25-1 and TRBJ2-1, is EADIYQTPRYLVIGTGKKITLECSQTMGHDKMYWYQQDPGMELHLIHYSYGVNSTEKGDLSSESTVSRIRTEHFPLTLESARPSHTSQYLCASSSPMRGGSDEQFFGPGTRLTVL.

The chain has TRBV4-1 and TRBJ2-3; D may be TRBD2 (5 bases). With 1 base removed from V and 1 base from J, the gap between germline ends came to 12 bases. This CDR3 comprises 16 residues. Germline V gene sequence: CDR1 MGHRA, CDR2 YSYEKL. The CDR3 coding sequence is TGCGCCAGCAGCCAAGTTCCTAGCCCTCGCACAGATACGCAGTATTTT. Its translation is CASSQVPSPRTDTQYF.

The chain uses TRBV19 and TRBJ2-2; D is uncertain. The germline V gene has CDR1 LNHDA and CDR2 SQIVND (reference sequence). V lost 6 bases and J lost 7, with 12 bases in between. The CDR3 runs to 13 residues. The CDR3 loop reads CASSVGVGGELFF. In nucleotides, the CDR3 is TGTGCCAGTAGCGTTGGGGTGGGCGGGGAGCTGTTTTTT.

The gene calls are TRBV15 and TRBJ1-3; D uncertain. Germline assignment: CDR1 LNHNV and CDR2 YYDKDF (reference sequence). The germline V and J ends were trimmed by 3 bases and 2 bases, with 8 bases remaining between them. The CDR3 loop spans 14 amino acids. The CDR3 loop reads CATSRRETGNTIYF. The DNA for the CDR3 is TGTGCCACCAGCAGGCGGGAGACTGGAAACACCATATATTTT.

The CDR3 DNA reads TGCGCCAGCAGTGAGTCGGTCGGGGAGCTGTTTTTT. Its protein is CASSESVGELFF. The V gene is TRBV10-2, the J gene TRBJ2-2; D is unclear. This CDR3 comprises 12 residues. CDR1 and CDR2 from the germline V gene are WSHSY and SAAADI. Trimming took off 0 bases at V and 7 bases at J, with 3 bases between the two ends.

This clone appeared once. One end of the junction varies from germline; a read error may be responsible. V usage is TRBV10-3 and J usage is TRBJ1-2; D might be TRBD1 (5 bases). CDR3 length: 15 amino acids. CDR1 is ENHRY, CDR2 SYGVKD, per germline. This CDR3 reads CAISENFTRGAPGAF. The CDR3 DNA is TGTGCCATCAGTGAAAATTTCACGAGAGGGGCCCCCGGTGCCTTC.

This clone was observed a single time. This chain links TRBV6-5 with TRBJ1-1; 9 bases agree with TRBD1. The CDR3 is 14 amino acids. V shed 5 bases, J shed 0 bases, and the junction held 1 base outside the gene matches. Germline assignment: CDR1 MNHEY and CDR2 SVGAGI. CDR3: CASSRQGVNTEAFF. CDR3 DNA: TGTGCCAGCAGTCGACAGGGGGTGAACACTGAAGCTTTCTTT.

The chain couples TRBV19 to TRBJ2-1; D possibly uses TRBD1 or TRBD2 (5 bases each). There are 16 residues in the CDR3. V lost 7 bases and J 3 bases, leaving 19 bases between the germline ends. Germline CDR1 and CDR2: LNHDA and SQIVND (reference sequence). DNA of the CDR3: TGTGCCAGTAAAAGGGCTAGTGGGGACCTCTACAATGAGCAGTTCTTC. Encoded protein: CASKRASGDLYNEQFF. Based on the CDR3 plus reference TRBV19 and TRBJ2-1, the full variable domain is DGGITQSPKYLFRKEGQNVTLSCEQNLNHDAMYWYRQDPGQGLRLIYYSQIVNDFQKGDIAEGYSVSREKKESFPLTVTSAQKNPTAFYLCASKRASGDLYNEQFFGPGTRLTVL.

The chain joins TRBV4-3 to TRBJ1-2; possible D gene TRBD1, 6 bases. CDR1 is LGHNA and CDR2 is YSLEER in the germline V gene. V was cut by 5 bases and J by 8 bases, with 18 bases left in between. The CDR3 extends over 14 amino acids. The CDR3 DNA follows: TGCGCCAGCAGCATTAGTACGGGGGCCGGGGGCTACACCTTC. Its translation: CASSISTGAGGYTF.

This rearrangement joins TRBV4-3 to TRBJ2-1, with 9 bases identical to TRBD1. Germline lookup yields CDR1 LGHNA and CDR2 YSLEER. The V gene end was trimmed by 0 bases and the J gene end by 2 bases; junction bases not matched to a gene: 2. The CDR3 is made up of 16 amino acids. The CDR3 loop reads CASSQERDRAYNEQFF. The DNA of the CDR3 is TGCGCCAGCAGCCAAGAGAGGGACAGGGCCTACAATGAGCAGTTCTTC.

This chain uses TRBV2 with TRBJ1-5, with 8 bases lining up with TRBD1. The CDR3 contains 18 residues. The trim removed 0 bases at V and 3 bases at J, leaving 10 bases unmatched. The germline V gene encodes CDR1 SNHLY and CDR2 FYNNEI. Here the CDR3 DNA reads TGTGCCAGCAGTGAAGCGGGCCAGGGGGCCGGCTACAATCAGCCCCAGCATTTT. As protein: CASSEAGQGAGYNQPQHF.

This clone was seen a handful of times. The chain is built from TRBV2 and TRBJ1-2; D is uncertain. The CDR3 spans 16 residues. Germline V gene lookup returns CDR1 SNHLY and CDR2 FYNNEI. Trimming pared 3 bases from V and 4 bases from J, leaving 18 bases between. CDR3: CASSETGLPRSYGYTF. CDR3 in DNA: TGTGCCAGCAGTGAGACTGGGCTCCCGCGGAGCTATGGCTACACCTTC.

The count of this clone is one. The chain employs TRBV9 and TRBJ2-1; D gene ambiguous. The CDR3 spans 15 residues. The V end lost 0 bases, the J end lost 2 bases, and 9 bases lay between the germline ends. The V gene's germline CDR1 is SGDLS and CDR2 YYNGEE. CDR3 sequence reads: CASSVEAQAYNEQFF. DNA for the CDR3: TGTGCCAGCAGCGTAGAAGCCCAAGCCTACAATGAGCAGTTCTTC.

The rearrangement links TRBV5-6 to TRBJ1-2; D is uncertain. This CDR3 is built from 12 residues. The V end lost 0 bases, the J end lost 7 bases, and 7 bases lay between the germline ends. The germline V gene encodes CDR1 SGHDT and CDR2 YYEEEE. This CDR3 reads CASSLGSGGYTF. DNA for the CDR3: TGTGCCAGCAGCTTGGGCAGCGGTGGCTACACCTTC.

V and J are TRBV6-5 and TRBJ1-5; D not resolved. Trimming cost V 5 bases and J 6 bases, with 11 bases left between them. This CDR3 region has 13 residues. Germline values: CDR1 MNHEY, CDR2 SVGAGI. CDR3 DNA: TGTGCCAGCAGTGAGGGTAGAGGTCAGCCCCAGCATTTT. Its protein product is CASSEGRGQPQHF.

This clone was detected once. V gene TRBV5-1 combines with J gene TRBJ2-1; possible D gene TRBD1, 6 bases. The V end lost 0 bases, the J end lost 6 bases, and 13 bases lay between the germline ends. The CDR3 consists of 15 residues. The V gene's germline CDR1 is SGHRS and CDR2 YFSETQ. The CDR3 nucleotides are TGCGCCAGCAGCTTGGGGCAGGGGATTCTCAATGAGCAGTTCTTC. It yields the protein CASSLGQGILNEQFF.

This clone was observed a few times. The chain is built from TRBV7-8 and TRBJ2-5; a weak D match, TRBD2 (5 bases). This CDR3 has 16 amino acids. The V end lost 3 bases, the J end lost 0 bases, and 14 bases lay between the germline ends. The V gene's germline CDR1 is SGHVS and CDR2 FQNEAQ. The DNA for the CDR3 is TGTGCCAGCAGCTTTTACCTGGGAGAGTACCAAGAGACCCAGTACTTC. It is translated as CASSFYLGEYQETQYF.

The chain recombines TRBV5-8 with TRBJ2-7, with D tentatively TRBD1 (6 bases). CDR3 length: 15 residues. The V end was cut by 4 bases, the J end by 5 bases, with 19 bases between. Per germline, CDR1 SGHTS and CDR2 YDEGEE. The CDR3 DNA reads as TGTGCCAGCAGCCACAAAACCGGGACATCGAACGAGCAGTACTTC. It specifies CASSHKTGTSNEQYF.

The V call is TRBV28, the J call TRBJ1-5; possible D gene TRBD1, 6 bases. Trimming took off 5 bases at V and 0 bases at J, with 17 bases between the two ends. This CDR3 contains 17 residues. Germline V lookup: CDR1 MDHEN, CDR2 SYDVKM. CDR3 protein: CASSHDRWEHSNQPQHF. CDR3 DNA: TGTGCCAGCAGTCACGACAGGTGGGAACATAGCAATCAGCCCCAGCATTTT.

The rearrangement links TRBV7-3 to TRBJ2-3; 8 bases are a match to TRBD2. CDR1 and CDR2 (germline): SGHTA, FQGTGA. V shed 1 base and J 6 bases; nucleotides not matched to a gene: 6. The CDR3 is 15 residues long. CDR3 bases: TGTGCCAGCAGCTTAATAGCGGGGCTCAGGGATACGCAGTATTTT. Translated, it gives CASSLIAGLRDTQYF.